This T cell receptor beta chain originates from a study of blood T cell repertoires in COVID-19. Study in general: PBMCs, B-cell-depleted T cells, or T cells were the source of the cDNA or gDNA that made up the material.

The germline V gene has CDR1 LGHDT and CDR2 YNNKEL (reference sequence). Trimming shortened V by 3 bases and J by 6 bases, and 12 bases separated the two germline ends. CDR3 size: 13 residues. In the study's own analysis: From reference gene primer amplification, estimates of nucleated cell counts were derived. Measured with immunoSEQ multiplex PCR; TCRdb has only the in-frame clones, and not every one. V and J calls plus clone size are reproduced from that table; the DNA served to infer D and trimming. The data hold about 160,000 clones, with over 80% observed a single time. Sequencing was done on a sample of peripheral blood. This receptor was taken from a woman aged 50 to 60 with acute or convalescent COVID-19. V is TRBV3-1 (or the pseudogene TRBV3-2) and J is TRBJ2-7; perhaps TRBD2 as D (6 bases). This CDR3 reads CASSHGGALEQYF. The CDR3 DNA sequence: TGTGCCAGCAGCCACGGGGGAGCCCTCGAGCAGTACTTC.